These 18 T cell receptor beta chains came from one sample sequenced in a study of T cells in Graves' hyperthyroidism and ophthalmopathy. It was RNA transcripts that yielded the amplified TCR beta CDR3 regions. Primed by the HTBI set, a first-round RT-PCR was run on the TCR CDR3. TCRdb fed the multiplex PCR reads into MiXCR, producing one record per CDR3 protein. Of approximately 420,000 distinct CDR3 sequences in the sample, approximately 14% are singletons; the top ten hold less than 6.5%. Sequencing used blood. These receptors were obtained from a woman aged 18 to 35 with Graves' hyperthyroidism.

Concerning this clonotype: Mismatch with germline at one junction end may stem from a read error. The CDR3 region is CASSPSGLNYGHTF. CDR3 in DNA: TGTGCCAGCAGCCCGTCGGGCCTTAACTATGGCCACACCTTC. V gene TRBV12-3 or TRBV12-4 combines with J gene TRBJ1-2; D is uncertain. This CDR3 is 14 amino acids long.

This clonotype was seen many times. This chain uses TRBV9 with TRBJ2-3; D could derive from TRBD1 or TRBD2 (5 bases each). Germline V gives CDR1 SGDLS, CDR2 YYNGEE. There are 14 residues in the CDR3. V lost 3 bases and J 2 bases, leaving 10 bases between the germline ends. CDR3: CASSAGPSTDTQYF. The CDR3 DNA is TGTGCCAGCAGCGCGGGGCCGTCCACAGATACGCAGTATTTT.

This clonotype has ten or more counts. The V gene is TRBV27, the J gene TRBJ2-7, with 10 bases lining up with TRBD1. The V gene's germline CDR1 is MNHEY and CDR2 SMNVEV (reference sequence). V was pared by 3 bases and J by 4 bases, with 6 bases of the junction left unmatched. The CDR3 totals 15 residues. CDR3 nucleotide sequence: TGTGCCAGCAGTTTCGGACAGGGGGTCTCTTACGAGCAGTACTTC. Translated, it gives CASSFGQGVSYEQYF.

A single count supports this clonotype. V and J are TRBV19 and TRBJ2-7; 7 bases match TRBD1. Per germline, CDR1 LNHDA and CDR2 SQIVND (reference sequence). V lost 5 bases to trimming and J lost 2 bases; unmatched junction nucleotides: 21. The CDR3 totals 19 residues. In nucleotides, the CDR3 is TGTGCCAGTAGTCACGTCGTCGCCAGGAGACAGGGCCCCACCTACGAGCAGTACTTC. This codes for CASSHVVARRQGPTYEQYF.

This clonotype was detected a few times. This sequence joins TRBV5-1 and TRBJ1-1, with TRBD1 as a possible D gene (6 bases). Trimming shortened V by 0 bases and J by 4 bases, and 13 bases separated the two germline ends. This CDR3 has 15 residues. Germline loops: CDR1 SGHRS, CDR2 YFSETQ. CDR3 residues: CASSLGSRGATEAFF. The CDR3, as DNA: TGCGCCAGCAGCTTGGGATCGAGGGGGGCCACTGAAGCTTTCTTT. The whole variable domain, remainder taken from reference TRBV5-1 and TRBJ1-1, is KAGVTQTPRYLIKTRGQQVTLSCSPISGHRSVSWYQQTPGQGLQFLFEYFSETQRNKGNFPGRFSGRQFSNSRSEMNVSTLELGDSALYLCASSLGSRGATEAFFGQGTRLTVV.

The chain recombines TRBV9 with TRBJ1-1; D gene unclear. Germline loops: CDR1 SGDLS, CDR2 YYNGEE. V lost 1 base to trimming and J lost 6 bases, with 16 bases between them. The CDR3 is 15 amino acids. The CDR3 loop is CASSVTPGRGSEAFF. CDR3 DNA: TGTGCCAGCAGCGTAACCCCCGGAAGAGGGTCTGAAGCTTTCTTT.

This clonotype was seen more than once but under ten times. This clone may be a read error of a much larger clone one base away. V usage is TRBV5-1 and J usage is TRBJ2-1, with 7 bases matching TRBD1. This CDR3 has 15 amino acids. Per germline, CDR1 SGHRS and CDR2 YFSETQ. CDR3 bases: TGCGCCAGCAGCGTCGGGACAGAATACTACGATGAGCAGTTCTTC. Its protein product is CASSVGTEYYDEQFF.

CDR3 protein: CASSHGQGPPQHF. The CDR3 DNA follows: TGTGCCAGCAGCCATGGACAGGGCCCGCCCCAGCATTTT. The J gene is TRBJ1-5, the V gene TRBV6-1, with 8 bases matching TRBD1. The germline gives CDR1 MNHNS, CDR2 SASEGT. This CDR3 has 13 amino acids. Trimming cost V 6 bases and J 9 bases; bases outside gene matches: 7.

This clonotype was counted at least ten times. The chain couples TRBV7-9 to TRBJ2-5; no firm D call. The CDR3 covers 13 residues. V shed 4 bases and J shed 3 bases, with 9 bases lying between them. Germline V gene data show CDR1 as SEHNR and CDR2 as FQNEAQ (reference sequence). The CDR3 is CASSSPRKETQYF. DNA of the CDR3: TGTGCCAGCAGCTCTCCCCGAAAAGAGACCCAGTACTTC.

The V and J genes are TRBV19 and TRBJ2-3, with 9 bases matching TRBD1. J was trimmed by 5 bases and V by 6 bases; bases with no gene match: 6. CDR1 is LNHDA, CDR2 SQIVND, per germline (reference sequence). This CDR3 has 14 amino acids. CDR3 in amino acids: CASSLQGARDTQYF. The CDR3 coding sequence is TGTGCCAGTAGCCTACAGGGGGCGAGAGATACGCAGTATTTT.

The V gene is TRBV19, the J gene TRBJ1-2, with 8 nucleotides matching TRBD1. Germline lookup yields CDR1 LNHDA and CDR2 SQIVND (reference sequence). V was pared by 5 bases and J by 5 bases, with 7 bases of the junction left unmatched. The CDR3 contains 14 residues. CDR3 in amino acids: CASSRTGQVYGYTF. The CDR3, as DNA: TGTGCCAGTAGTCGCACGGGACAGGTGTATGGCTACACCTTC.

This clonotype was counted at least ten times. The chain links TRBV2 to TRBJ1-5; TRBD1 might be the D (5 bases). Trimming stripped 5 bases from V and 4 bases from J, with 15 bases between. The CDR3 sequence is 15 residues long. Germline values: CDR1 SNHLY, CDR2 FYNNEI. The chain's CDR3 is CASSPTGTRNQPQHF. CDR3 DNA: TGTGCCAGCAGTCCGACCGGGACCCGTAATCAGCCCCAGCATTTT.

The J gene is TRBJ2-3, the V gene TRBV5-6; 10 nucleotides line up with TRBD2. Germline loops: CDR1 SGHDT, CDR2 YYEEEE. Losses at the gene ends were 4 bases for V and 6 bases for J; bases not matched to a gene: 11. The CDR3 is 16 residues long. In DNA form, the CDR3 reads TGTGCCAGCAGCCGGCTAGCGGGAGTGTTGGTGGATACGCAGTATTTT. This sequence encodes CASSRLAGVLVDTQYF.

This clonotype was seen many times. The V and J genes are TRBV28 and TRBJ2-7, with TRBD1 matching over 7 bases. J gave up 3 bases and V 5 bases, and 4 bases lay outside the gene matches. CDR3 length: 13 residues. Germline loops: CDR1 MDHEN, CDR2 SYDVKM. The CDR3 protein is CASSLDRVYEQYF. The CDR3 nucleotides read TGTGCCAGCAGTCTAGACAGGGTCTACGAGCAGTACTTC. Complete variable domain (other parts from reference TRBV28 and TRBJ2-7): DVKVTQSSRYLVKRTGEKVFLECVQDMDHENMFWYRQDPGLGLRLIYFSYDVKMKEKGDIPEGYSVSREKKERFSLILESASTNQTSMYLCASSLDRVYEQYFGPGTRLTVT.

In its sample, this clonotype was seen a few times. The CDR3 protein is CSVFKGYEQYF. As DNA, the CDR3 is TGCAGCGTTTTTAAGGGTTACGAGCAGTACTTC. The chain recombines TRBV29-1 with TRBJ2-7; D remains unclear. The CDR3 spans 11 residues. Trimming pared 5 bases from V and 4 bases from J, leaving 9 bases between. From germline, CDR1 is SQVTM and CDR2 ANQGSEA.

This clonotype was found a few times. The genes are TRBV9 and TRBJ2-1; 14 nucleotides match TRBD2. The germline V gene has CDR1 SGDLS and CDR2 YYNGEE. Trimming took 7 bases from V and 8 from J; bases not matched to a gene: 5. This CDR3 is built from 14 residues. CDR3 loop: CASGLAGGLDEQFF. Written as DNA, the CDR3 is TGTGCCAGCGGACTAGCGGGGGGCTTGGATGAGCAGTTCTTC. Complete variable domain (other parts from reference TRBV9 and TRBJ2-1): DSGVTQTPKHLITATGQRVTLRCSPRSGDLSVYWYQQSLDQGLQFLIQYYNGEERAKGNILERFSAQQFPDLHSELNLSSLELGDSALYFCASGLAGGLDEQFFGPGTRLTVL.

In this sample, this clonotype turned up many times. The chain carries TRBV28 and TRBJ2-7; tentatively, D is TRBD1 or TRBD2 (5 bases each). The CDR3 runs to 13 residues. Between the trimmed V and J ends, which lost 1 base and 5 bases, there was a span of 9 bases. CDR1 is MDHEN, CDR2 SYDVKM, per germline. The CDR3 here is CASSLLRGDEQYF. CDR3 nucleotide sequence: TGTGCCAGCAGTTTATTGAGGGGCGACGAGCAGTACTTC.

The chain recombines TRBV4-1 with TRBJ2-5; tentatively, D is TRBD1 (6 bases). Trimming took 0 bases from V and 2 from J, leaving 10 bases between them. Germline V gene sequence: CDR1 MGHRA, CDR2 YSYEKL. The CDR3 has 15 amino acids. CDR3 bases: TGCGCCAGCAGCCAAGATCCGGGACAACAAGAGACCCAGTACTTC. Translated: CASSQDPGQQETQYF.